Shown below are 2 T cell receptor beta chains from a single sample sequenced in a study of cytomegalovirus exposure and HLA in healthy donors. PCR amplification relied on 60 Vbeta primers (plus 13 Jbeta primers). Libraries were prepared by immunoSEQ multiplex PCR; TCRdb keeps only in-frame clonotypes and omits some of them. The table shows under 150,000 clones, with 70% to 80% occurring only once. The sequenced sample was PBMCs. The receptors stem from a male donor in good health and CMV-seronegative.

The chain uses TRBV5-4 and TRBJ2-1; tentatively, D is TRBD2 (5 bases). There are 11 residues in the CDR3. The germline CDR1 and CDR2 sequences are SGHNT and YYREEE (reference sequence). Trimming pared 5 bases from V and 10 bases from J, leaving 10 bases between. CDR3 sequence (DNA): TGTGCCAGCAGGTCACGAGGGGAGCAGTTCTTC. Translating gives CASRSRGEQFF.

This clone was counted a single time. The genes are TRBV27 and TRBJ2-7, with a tentative D call TRBD1 (6 bases). Trimming took off 6 bases at V and 2 bases at J, with 11 bases between the two ends. Germline-derived CDR1 and CDR2 are MNHEY and SMNVEV (reference sequence). This CDR3 region has 13 residues. This CDR3 reads CASRLTGTYEQYF. The CDR3 DNA reads as TGTGCCAGCAGGTTGACAGGAACCTACGAGCAGTACTTC.